The TCR beta chain described here comes from a study of identical twins. This clonotype has only a few counts. A universal primer site came from template switching; cDNA carried unique molecular identifiers. In TCRdb, the 5' RACE reads were re-called with MiXCR into one record per CDR3 protein. The table records a few hundred thousand distinct CDR3 sequences, approximately 7.1% of them present only once. V lost 3 bases to trimming and J lost 4 bases, with 14 bases between them. The CDR3 totals 15 residues. Germline lookup yields CDR1 KGHDR and CDR2 SFDVKD. All donors were healthy Caucasians. This same sample was also taken into another study, of T cells expressing NK-cell markers. That source notes: An anti-gamma-delta TCR antibody was added in several experiments. It restricted sorting to alpha-beta TCR-expressing T cells.

The receptor's source is a woman aged 18-29 years in good health. This chain connects TRBV24-1 to TRBJ2-5; D is unclear. The material sequenced was CD8+ T cells sorted from blood. The CDR3 DNA reads TGTGCCACCAGTGATGGTGCGTCCGGGCGAGAGACCCAGTACTTC. Translated: CATSDGASGRETQYF.